Here is one T cell receptor beta chain with its context. The antigen remains undetermined. One end of the junction is discordant with germline, which a read error may explain. Production of TCR beta cDNA used around 460 ng total RNA together with a constant-region primer. Researchers made the TCR beta libraries by running three nested multiplex PCR rounds with slightly modified ARM-PCR. The two initial PCR rounds, nine to eleven cycles each, used TRBV1-TRBV30 forward and C-beta reverse primers. TCRdb used MiXCR to reprocess the multiplex PCR reads, holding one entry per CDR3 protein. The sample holds approximately 120,000 distinct CDR3 sequences, 64% seen once. The source material, about 20-30 mg of unsorted bulk tissue, was used to co-extract RNA and DNA. Surgical resection was used to treat these primary liver carcinoma patients. The patients lived with chronic HBV infection and had not yet received any treatment. Each tumor sample had over 80% viable tumor cells.

The record originates from a study of tumor-infiltrating lymphocytes in primary liver carcinoma. General study findings and limits: A fraction of only about 7-25% of top clones appeared in all five tumor regions.

Per germline, CDR1 SGHAT and CDR2 FQNNGV. This CDR3 has 11 amino acids. The sequence derives from a woman aged 60-70 years with primary liver carcinoma and hepatitis B virus infection. This chain uses TRBV11-2 with TRBJ2-1; D call uncertain. Input material: liver tumor tissue from sampling region 3. Described subset: tumor region T3, left-lateral pole. The CDR3 DNA reads as TGTGGCAGCATCTTAGAACGGGTTACGCTCTTC. It yields the protein CGSILERVTLF.